This T cell receptor beta chain derives from a study of OX40 agonist ivuxolimab in advanced cancers. In the study overall: Ivuxolimab, which is an agonistic anti-OX40 (CD134) antibody, was administered to the patients. Averaging 60 years in age, with a range of 23 to 79, the cohort was 65% to 85% male.

This clone was observed a few times. The data were produced by immunoSEQ multiplex PCR, yet TCRdb's version contains in-frame clones alone and is incomplete. The sample holds roughly 65,000 clones; roughly 80% are singletons and the top ten take approximately 10%. The investigators sampled blood at baseline, at cycle 4 day 1, and at cycle 7 day 1. This CDR3 has 15 amino acids. V lost 7 bases, J lost 5 bases, and 20 bases lay in between. Germline V gives CDR1 MNHEY, CDR2 SVGAGI. Here the sequenced sample was CD4+ or CD8+ T cells sorted from blood, taken in a trial of the OX40 agonist ivuxolimab. The rearrangement links TRBV6-5 to TRBJ1-1, with a weak D call TRBD1 (6 bases). This TCR was sampled from an adult with an advanced solid tumor such as melanoma, head and neck, liver or kidney cancer. CDR3 region: CASNNWGRIWTEAFF. The DNA for the CDR3 is TGTGCCAGCAATAACTGGGGGCGGATTTGGACTGAAGCTTTCTTT.